This record looks at one T cell receptor beta chain sequence and its context. This clone was seen ten or more times. Its target antigen remains unknown. Per-base quality was not reported, and no clone a single base away is much larger than it. The immunoSEQ Assay, a bias-controlled multiplex PCR, was used to amplify TCRbeta CDR3 regions from genomic DNA. Per the source publication's procedure: The number of nucleated cells in each sample was estimated from the amplification of reference gene primers within the assay. To quantify the absolute abundance of each unique TCRbeta CDR3 rearrangement, sequence reads were collapsed and filtered. Productive Simpson clonality was computed per sample as the square root of Simpson's diversity index over productive rearrangements. Not all clones reach the TCRdb copy of this immuneACCESS table, which keeps in-frame sequences only. Checked studies attribute under half of the gap to unresolved V genes and leave the rest unexplained. The V and J calls and the clone size are those of that table, but D and trimming were determined from the DNA. The sample contains more than 250,000 clones, 86% of them found a single time. Together, the top ten hold approximately 2.4% of the sample.

The data originate from a study of blood T cell repertoires in COVID-19 (dated by TCRdb to the early 2020s). General notes on the study: Samples from collaborators originated in the United States, Italy and Spain and spanned both the acute and convalescent phases of COVID-19. The material from the prospective study consisted of cDNA or gDNA derived from T cells, B-cell-depleted T cells, or PBMCs. Subjects who had been exposed to COVID-19, were actively infected with it, or had recovered from it provided the deeply sampled blood TCRbeta repertoires that made up the dataset. HLA class I and class II types, where available, came from metadata supplied by the sample provider rather than from assay-based typing. The repertoires were made available in a free public database intended to serve as a resource for research on the immune response to SARS-CoV-2. Sample metadata almost always included a de-identified subject ID, COVID-19 status, age in years and sex. Samples were obtained from the ongoing ImmuneRACE study (first 160 participants) and from roughly 1,300 subjects provided by 6 global collaborators.

Participants in the prospective study were enrolled through a virtual design, were aged about 18 to 90 years, and lived in approximately 25 United States geographic areas. To assign participants to cohorts, the prospective study relied on clinical history that participants themselves reported in a screening survey and a study questionnaire. Recovered participants in ImmuneRACE Cohort 3 were defined by two consecutive negative NP/OP PCR tests, clearance by a healthcare professional, or resolution of symptoms. In the prospective study, mobile phlebotomists collected whole blood, serum and a nasopharyngeal or oropharyngeal swab from each participant. Participants in the prospective study had the option to provide additional blood draws and questionnaires over a roughly 2-month period. Prospective study blood samples were shipped either frozen or at room temperature before DNA extraction. Study-wide findings and limitations: The quantity of clinical and demographic metadata differed by source and by participant and was supplied without curation.

CDR1 is given as MNHEY and CDR2 as SMNVEV, both from the germline V gene (reference sequence). The CDR3 holds 13 amino acids from the cysteine to the phenylalanine. CDR3 DNA is the only sequence kept; it has 39 bases, read in frame from the first base. Trimming takes 8 bases off V and 0 bases off J; junction bases not matched to a gene: 1. Sample: PBMCs or T cells enriched from blood (not recorded which). The chain joins TRBV27 to TRBJ2-1, and 7 bases in between align with TRBD1. This receptor was obtained from a woman in her late teens or twenties who had recovered from COVID-19. The sequenced DNA is TGTGCCAGCGGGACAGCCTCCTACAATGAGCAGTTCTTC. This translates into CASGTASYNEQFF.